Given below is one T cell receptor beta chain in context. The CDR3 consists of 15 residues. CDR1 is SGHNT and CDR2 is YYREEE in the germline V gene (reference sequence). Trimming took 0 bases from V and 3 from J, leaving 12 bases between them. This table comes from immunoSEQ multiplex PCR, and its TCRdb copy is limited to in-frame clones, with some not included. The profile shows some 200,000 clones, around 86% of them singletons. The data stem from a study of cytomegalovirus exposure and HLA in healthy donors. This sequence joins TRBV5-4 and TRBJ1-1; D gene uncertain. The origin of this receptor is a man aged 25 to 45 in good health and CMV-seropositive. Sequencing used PBMCs. This CDR3 is CASSLVEGSHTEAFF. In nucleotides, the CDR3 is TGTGCCAGCAGCTTGGTTGAGGGAAGTCACACTGAAGCTTTCTTT.